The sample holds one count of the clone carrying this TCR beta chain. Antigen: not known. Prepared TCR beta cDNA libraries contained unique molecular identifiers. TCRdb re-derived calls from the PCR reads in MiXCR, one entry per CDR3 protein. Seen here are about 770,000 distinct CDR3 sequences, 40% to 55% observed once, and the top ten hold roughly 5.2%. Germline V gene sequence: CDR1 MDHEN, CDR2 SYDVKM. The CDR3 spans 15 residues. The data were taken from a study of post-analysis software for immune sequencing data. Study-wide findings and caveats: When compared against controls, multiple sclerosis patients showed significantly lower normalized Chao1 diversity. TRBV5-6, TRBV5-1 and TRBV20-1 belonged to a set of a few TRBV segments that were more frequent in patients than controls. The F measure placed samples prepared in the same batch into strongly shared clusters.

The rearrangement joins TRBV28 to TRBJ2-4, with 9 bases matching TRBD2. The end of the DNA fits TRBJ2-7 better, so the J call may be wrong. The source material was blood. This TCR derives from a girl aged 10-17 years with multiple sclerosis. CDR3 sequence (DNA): TGTGCCAGCAGATTTAGCGGGAGCGCTTATTACGAGCAGTACTTC. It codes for CASRFSGSAYYEQYF.